This passage covers 9 T cell receptor beta chains from one sample sequenced in a study of T cells in Graves' hyperthyroidism and ophthalmopathy. TCR beta CDR3 region amplification was performed from RNA transcripts. HTBI primers were the set used in a first-round RT-PCR of the TCR CDR3. TCRdb recomputed calls from the multiplex PCR reads with MiXCR, one row per CDR3 protein. The data contain around 720,000 distinct CDR3 sequences, under 45% of them seen just once; the ten biggest clones take up around 32%. Material: blood. Source of these receptors: a woman aged 40 to 50 with Graves' hyperthyroidism.

This clonotype was observed many times. This chain connects TRBV2 to TRBJ2-7; perhaps TRBD1 as D (5 bases). CDR1 SNHLY and CDR2 FYNNEI come from the germline V gene. Trimming pared 0 bases from V and 0 bases from J, leaving 12 bases between. The CDR3 has 16 amino acids. This chain's CDR3 is CASSEAQDTLSYEQYF. CDR3 DNA sequence: TGTGCCAGCAGTGAAGCTCAGGACACCCTCTCCTACGAGCAGTACTTC.

The chain recombines TRBV9 with TRBJ1-1; no definite D call. Trimming cost V 0 bases and J 1 base, with 13 bases left between them. The CDR3 extends over 16 amino acids. CDR1 SGDLS and CDR2 YYNGEE come from the germline V gene. The CDR3 DNA reads as TGTGCCAGCAGCGTAGGTAGTGGACGGGCGAACACTGAAGCTTTCTTT. Translated: CASSVGSGRANTEAFF.

In its sample, this clonotype was seen many times. The chain carries TRBV19 and TRBJ1-2; TRBD1 is a possible D gene (5 bases). V was shortened by 5 bases and J by 7 bases, with 26 bases between the two germline ends. Looked up from germline, CDR1 is LNHDA and CDR2 is SQIVND (reference sequence). This CDR3 is built from 17 residues. CDR3 region: CASSLGLLRDARSGYTF. The CDR3 region has the DNA TGTGCCAGTAGTTTAGGACTTCTCCGGGACGCGCGGTCTGGCTACACCTTC. The full variable domain, its missing parts supplied by reference TRBV19 and TRBJ1-2, is DGGITQSPKYLFRKEGQNVTLSCEQNLNHDAMYWYRQDPGQGLRLIYYSQIVNDFQKGDIAEGYSVSREKKESFPLTVTSAQKNPTAFYLCASSLGLLRDARSGYTFGSGTRLTVV.

This clonotype showed up many times. The chain links TRBV12-3 or TRBV12-4 to TRBJ1-1; unclear D gene. There are 13 residues in the CDR3. V gave up 3 bases and J gave up 1 base, with 6 bases separating them. The CDR3 DNA is TGTGCCAGCAGTTTGGCAGAGAACACTGAAGCTTTCTTT. Translated, it gives CASSLAENTEAFF.

This clonotype has ten or more counts. The chain recombines TRBV7-9 with TRBJ1-1, with D maybe TRBD1 (5 bases). The CDR3 is 14 residues long. V lost 5 bases and J 3 bases, leaving 13 bases between the germline ends. Germline loops: CDR1 SEHNR, CDR2 FQNEAQ (reference sequence). The CDR3 DNA reads TGTGCCAGCAGCCTCAGCCGAGGGGACACTGAAGCTTTCTTT. As protein: CASSLSRGDTEAFF. Filled out from reference TRBV7-9 and TRBJ1-1, the complete variable domain reads DTGVSQNPRHKITKRGQNVTFRCDPISEHNRLYWYRQTLGQGPEFLTYFQNEAQLEKSRLLSDRFSAERPKGSFSTLEIQRTEQGDSAMYLCASSLSRGDTEAFFGQGTRLTVV.

The rearrangement joins TRBV28 to TRBJ2-5; TRBD2 matches 8 bases. CDR1 and CDR2 (germline): MDHEN, SYDVKM. J lost 1 base, V lost 1 base, and 5 bases had no gene match. CDR3 length: 16 residues. The CDR3 DNA sequence: TGTGCCAGCAGTTTATTGGGGGCGGGAGGCCAAGAGACCCAGTACTTC. Translation gives CASSLLGAGGQETQYF.

The count of this clonotype is one. One end of the junction fails to match germline, which may point to a read error. V and J are TRBV10-3 and TRBJ2-2; D uncertain. The CDR3 extends over 14 amino acids. The V gene's germline CDR1 is ENHRY and CDR2 SYGVKD. CDR3 residues: CASSERTQNGELFF. The CDR3 nucleotides read TGTGCCAGCAGTGAGCGAACTCAGAACGGGGAGCTGTTTTTT.

Comments on this clonotype: This may arise from a read error, as a much more abundant clone is one base away. The J gene is TRBJ2-2, the V gene TRBV7-8; 8 nucleotides align to TRBD1. There are 16 residues in the CDR3. With V trimmed by 6 bases and J by 2 bases, 8 bases remained unmatched. The germline CDR1 and CDR2 sequences are SGHVS and FQNEAQ. The chain's CDR3 is CASRACRGRNTGELFF. The CDR3, as DNA: TGTGCCAGCAGGGCCTGCAGGGGGCGAAACACCGGGGAGCTGTTTTTT.

This clonotype was seen only a few times. V gene TRBV20-1 combines with J gene TRBJ2-7; TRBD1 aligns across 9 bases. CDR1 and CDR2 (germline): DFQATT, SNEGSKA (reference sequence). The CDR3 sequence is 13 residues long. After removal of 6 bases from V and 2 bases from J, the junction contained 5 bases not matched to a gene. The CDR3 loop is CSASGTGTYEQYF. The CDR3, as DNA: TGCAGTGCGTCCGGGACAGGGACCTACGAGCAGTACTTC.